This T cell receptor (beta chain) was captured by sequencing in a study of tumor-infiltrating lymphocytes in primary liver carcinoma. The study's findings and limits: Tumor-adjacent and tumor-blood pairs displayed less overlap than did pairs of tumor regions.

Comment on this clonotype: Its target is not known. The junction departs from germline at one end; a sequencing error may be responsible.

They got blood RNA out of unsorted whole blood and also pulled out germline DNA. The CDR3 runs to 13 residues. Germline assignment: CDR1 MGHRA and CDR2 YSYEKL. Starting from around 500 ng of total RNA, TCR beta cDNA was produced with a primer in the constant region. Three nested multiplex PCR rounds, a slightly modified ARM-PCR method, built the TCR beta libraries. Forward primers for TRBV1-TRBV30 and a C-beta reverse primer served the first two PCR rounds, at about 9 cycles each. TCRdb re-called the multiplex PCR reads with MiXCR, one entry per CDR3 protein. The repertoire holds about 350,000 distinct CDR3 sequences, with approximately 64% as singletons.

The sequenced sample consisted of peripheral blood. The receptor was derived from a man aged 35 to 55 with primary liver carcinoma and hepatitis B virus infection. The chain has TRBV4-1 and TRBJ1-3; D uncertain. CDR3 in DNA: TGCGCCAGCAGCCAAGATCTCGGAGACACATTATGTTTT. This gives the protein CASSQDLGDTLCF.